The clone carrying this TCR beta chain was seen at least ten times. This sample is part of a study of early T cells in non-severe SARS-CoV-2 infection. The CDR3 loop spans 11 amino acids. Trimming took 7 bases from V and 15 from J, leaving 15 bases between them. Germline CDR1 reads KGHDR; CDR2 reads SFDVKD. Individually, cDNA molecules had unique molecular identifiers attached to them. From the 5' RACE reads, TCRdb called clonotypes with MiXCR, one entry per CDR3 protein. The table lists about 45,000 distinct CDR3 sequences, about 9.9% of them singletons. J is TRBJ2-1 and V is TRBV24-1; D not resolved. Sequencing was performed on whole blood. This sequence was found in an adult who was a healthcare worker with PCR-confirmed SARS-CoV-2 infection or an uninfected control (not recorded which). CDR3 coding DNA: TGTGCCACCAGAATTAACACCGACTGGTTCTTC. It translates to CATRINTDWFF.